This TCR beta chain was identified in a study of CD8+ T cells in alopecia areata. Study context: Treated patients took oral tofacitinib at 5 to 10 mg twice daily.

Germline V lookup: CDR1 SGHRS, CDR2 YFSETQ. The CDR3 totals 13 residues. V lost 5 bases, J lost 3 bases, and 11 bases lay in between. Extraction of RNA preceded its reverse transcription into cDNA, which served as the sequencing template. The data were produced by immunoSEQ multiplex PCR, yet TCRdb's version contains in-frame clones alone and is incomplete. The table includes 90,000 to 150,000 clones, approximately 59% detected once. The treatment here: oral pan-JAK inhibitor, 5-10 mg twice daily. The chain has TRBV5-1 and TRBJ1-1; D call uncertain. This sequence originates from a human donor with alopecia areata. The material was CD8+ T cells sorted from blood, obtained at week 4, from a patient treated with tofacitinib. CDR3 in amino acids: CASRLRSDTEAFF. The CDR3 DNA sequence: TGCGCCAGCAGGCTAAGGAGTGACACTGAAGCTTTCTTT.